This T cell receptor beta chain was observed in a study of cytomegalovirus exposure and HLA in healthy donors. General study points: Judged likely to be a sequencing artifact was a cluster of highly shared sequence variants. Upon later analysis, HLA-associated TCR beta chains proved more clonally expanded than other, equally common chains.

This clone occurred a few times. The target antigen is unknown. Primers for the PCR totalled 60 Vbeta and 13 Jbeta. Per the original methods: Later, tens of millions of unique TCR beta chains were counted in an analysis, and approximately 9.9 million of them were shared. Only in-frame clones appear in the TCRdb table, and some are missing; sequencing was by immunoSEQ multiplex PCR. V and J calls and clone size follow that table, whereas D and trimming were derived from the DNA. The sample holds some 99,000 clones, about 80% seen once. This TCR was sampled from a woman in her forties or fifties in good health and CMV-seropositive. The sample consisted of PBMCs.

The CDR3 here is CASSPRTSGRALTYEQYF. The CDR3 DNA sequence: TGTGCCAGCAGCCCCAGGACTAGCGGGAGGGCCTTAACCTACGAGCAGTACTTC. V is TRBV7-3 and J is TRBJ2-7; 15 nucleotides agree with TRBD2. Germline lookup yields CDR1 SGHTA and CDR2 FQGTGA. The V and J ends lost 5 bases and 2 bases, in that order; junction bases with no gene match: 10. This CDR3 spans 18 amino acids. Full variable domain (outside the CDR3, taken from reference TRBV7-3 and TRBJ2-7): GAGVSQTPSNKVTEKGKYVELRCDPISGHTALYWYRQSLGQGPEFLIYFQGTGAADDSGLPNDRFFAVRPEGSVSTLKIQRTERGDSAVYLCASSPRTSGRALTYEQYFGPGTRLTVT.